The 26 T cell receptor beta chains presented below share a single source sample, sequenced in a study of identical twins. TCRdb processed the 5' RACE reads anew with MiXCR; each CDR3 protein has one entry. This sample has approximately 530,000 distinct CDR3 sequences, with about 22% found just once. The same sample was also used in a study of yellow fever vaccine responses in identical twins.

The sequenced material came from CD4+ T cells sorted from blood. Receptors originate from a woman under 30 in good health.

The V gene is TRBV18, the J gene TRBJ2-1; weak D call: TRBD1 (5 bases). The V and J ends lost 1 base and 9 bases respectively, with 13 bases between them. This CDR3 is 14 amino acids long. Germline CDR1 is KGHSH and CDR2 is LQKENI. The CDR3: CASSPQKVGPEQFF. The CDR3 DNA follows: TGTGCCAGCTCACCACAAAAAGTGGGGCCTGAGCAGTTCTTC.

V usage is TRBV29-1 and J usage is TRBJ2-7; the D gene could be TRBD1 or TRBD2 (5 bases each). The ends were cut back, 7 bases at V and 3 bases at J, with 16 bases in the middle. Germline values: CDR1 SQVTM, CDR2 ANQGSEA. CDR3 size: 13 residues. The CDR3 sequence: CSARGTVYYEQYF. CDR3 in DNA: TGCAGCGCTAGAGGGACCGTCTACTACGAGCAGTACTTC.

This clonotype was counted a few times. The CDR3 protein is CASSYSIPGELFF. The CDR3 region has the DNA TGTGCCAGCAGTTACTCGATTCCCGGGGAGCTGTTTTTT. The genes are TRBV6-5 and TRBJ2-2; D is unclear. The germline V gene encodes CDR1 MNHEY and CDR2 SVGAGI. V shed 0 bases and J shed 6 bases, with 5 bases lying between them. CDR3 length: 13 amino acids.

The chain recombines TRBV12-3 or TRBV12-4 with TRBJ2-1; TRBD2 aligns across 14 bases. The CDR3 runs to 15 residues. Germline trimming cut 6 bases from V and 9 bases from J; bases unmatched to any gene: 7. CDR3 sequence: CASSYGTSGRGEQFF. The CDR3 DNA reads TGTGCCAGCAGCTACGGGACTAGCGGGAGAGGTGAGCAGTTCTTC.

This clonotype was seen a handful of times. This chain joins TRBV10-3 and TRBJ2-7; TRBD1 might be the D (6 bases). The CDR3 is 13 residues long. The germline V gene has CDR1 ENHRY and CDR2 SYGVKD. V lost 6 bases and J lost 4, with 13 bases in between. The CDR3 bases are TGTGCCATCAGCGAAGGGACACTATACGAGCAGTACGTC. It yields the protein CAISEGTLYEQYV.

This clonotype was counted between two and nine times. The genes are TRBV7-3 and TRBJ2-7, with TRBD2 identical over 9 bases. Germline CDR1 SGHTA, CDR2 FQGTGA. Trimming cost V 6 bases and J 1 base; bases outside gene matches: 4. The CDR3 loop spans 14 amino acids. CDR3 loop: CASSSAGGSYEQYF. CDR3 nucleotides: TGTGCCAGCAGTTCAGCGGGAGGATCCTACGAGCAGTACTTC.

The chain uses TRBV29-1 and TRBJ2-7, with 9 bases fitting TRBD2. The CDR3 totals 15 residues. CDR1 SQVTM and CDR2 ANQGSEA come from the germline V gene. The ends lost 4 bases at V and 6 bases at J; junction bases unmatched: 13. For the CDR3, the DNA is TGCAGCGTTGGCGTACCGGCGGGAGGGCCTGTCGAGCAGTACTTC. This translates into CSVGVPAGGPVEQYF.

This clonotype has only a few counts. This CDR3 reads CAIAGTGMSNEQFF. The CDR3 DNA reads as TGTGCCATCGCAGGCACAGGGATGAGTAATGAGCAGTTCTTC. This sequence joins TRBV10-3 and TRBJ2-1; maybe TRBD1 (6 bases). The germline V gene encodes CDR1 ENHRY and CDR2 SYGVKD. This CDR3 region has 14 residues. The V gene lost 8 bases and the J gene lost 7 bases, with 18 bases spanning the gap.

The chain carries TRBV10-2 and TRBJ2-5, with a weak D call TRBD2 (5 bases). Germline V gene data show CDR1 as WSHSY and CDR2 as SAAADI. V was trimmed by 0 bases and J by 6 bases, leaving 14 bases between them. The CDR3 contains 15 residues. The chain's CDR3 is CASSESLAPGKTQYF. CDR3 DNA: TGCGCCAGCAGTGAGTCGTTGGCGCCGGGGAAGACCCAGTACTTC.

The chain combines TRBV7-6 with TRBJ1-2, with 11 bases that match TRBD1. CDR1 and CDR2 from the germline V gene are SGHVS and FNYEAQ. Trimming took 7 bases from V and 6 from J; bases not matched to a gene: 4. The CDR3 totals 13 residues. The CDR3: CASTGDRGDGYTF. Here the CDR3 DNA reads TGTGCCAGCACCGGGGACAGGGGGGATGGCTACACCTTC.

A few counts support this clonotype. Written as DNA, the CDR3 is TGCGCCAGCAGACACAGGGGGCCCCCCCAAGAGACCCAGTACTTC. Amino acid sequence: CASRHRGPPQETQYF. The chain carries TRBV5-1 and TRBJ2-5, with 9 bases fitting TRBD1. J lost 1 base, V lost 5 bases, and 6 bases had no gene match. Germline V CDR1 and CDR2: SGHRS, YFSETQ. This CDR3 spans 15 amino acids.

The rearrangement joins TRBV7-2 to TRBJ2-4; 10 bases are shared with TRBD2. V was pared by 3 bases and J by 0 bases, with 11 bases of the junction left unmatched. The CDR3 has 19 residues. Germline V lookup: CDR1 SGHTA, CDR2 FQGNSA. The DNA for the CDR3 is TGTGCCAGCAGCTTTGGGCTAGCGGGAGTGAAGTTAGCCAAAAACATTCAGTACTTC. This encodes CASSFGLAGVKLAKNIQYF.

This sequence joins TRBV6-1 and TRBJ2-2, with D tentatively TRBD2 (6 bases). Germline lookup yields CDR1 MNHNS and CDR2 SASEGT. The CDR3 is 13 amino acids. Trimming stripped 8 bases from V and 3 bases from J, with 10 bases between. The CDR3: CASAGTYTGELFF. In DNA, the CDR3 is TGTGCCAGCGCGGGGACCTACACCGGGGAGCTGTTTTTT.

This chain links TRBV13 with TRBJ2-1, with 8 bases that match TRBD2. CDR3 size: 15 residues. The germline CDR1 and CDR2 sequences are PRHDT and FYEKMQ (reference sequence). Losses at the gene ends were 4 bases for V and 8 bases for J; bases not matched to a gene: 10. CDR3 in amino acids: CASSSLGGRIDEQFF. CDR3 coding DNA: TGTGCCAGCAGCTCCCTGGGCGGGAGGATCGATGAGCAGTTCTTC.

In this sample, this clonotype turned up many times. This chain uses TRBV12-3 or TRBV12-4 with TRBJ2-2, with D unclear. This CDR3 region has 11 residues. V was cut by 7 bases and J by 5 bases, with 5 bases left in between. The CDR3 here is CASTRTGELFF. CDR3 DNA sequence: TGTGCCAGCACCAGGACCGGGGAGCTGTTTTTT.

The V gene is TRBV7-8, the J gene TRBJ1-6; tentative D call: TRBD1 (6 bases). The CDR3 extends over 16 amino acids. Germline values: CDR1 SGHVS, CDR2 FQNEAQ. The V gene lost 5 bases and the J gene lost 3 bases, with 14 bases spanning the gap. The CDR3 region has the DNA TGTGCCAGCAGCCCAAGACAGGAAATCTATAATTCACCCCTCCACTTT. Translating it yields CASSPRQEIYNSPLHF. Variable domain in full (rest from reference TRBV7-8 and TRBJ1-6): GAGVSQSPRYKVAKRGQDVALRCDPISGHVSLFWYQQALGQGPEFLTYFQNEAQLDKSGLPSDRFFAERPEGSVSTLKIQRTQQEDSAVYLCASSPRQEIYNSPLHFGNGTRLTVT.

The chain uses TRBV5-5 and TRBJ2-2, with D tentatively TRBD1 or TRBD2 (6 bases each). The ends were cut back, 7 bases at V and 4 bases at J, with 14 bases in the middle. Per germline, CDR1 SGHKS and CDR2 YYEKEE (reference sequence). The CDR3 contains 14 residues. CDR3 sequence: CASGSGGFTGELFF. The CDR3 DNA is TGTGCCAGCGGGTCCGGGGGCTTCACCGGGGAGCTGTTTTTT.

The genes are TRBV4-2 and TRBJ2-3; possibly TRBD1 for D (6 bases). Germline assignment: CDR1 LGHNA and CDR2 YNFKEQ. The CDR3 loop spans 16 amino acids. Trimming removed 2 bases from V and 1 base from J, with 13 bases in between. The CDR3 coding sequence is TGTGCCAGCAGCCAAACCGTGAAGGGGGGCACAGATACGCAGTATTTT. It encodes CASSQTVKGGTDTQYF.

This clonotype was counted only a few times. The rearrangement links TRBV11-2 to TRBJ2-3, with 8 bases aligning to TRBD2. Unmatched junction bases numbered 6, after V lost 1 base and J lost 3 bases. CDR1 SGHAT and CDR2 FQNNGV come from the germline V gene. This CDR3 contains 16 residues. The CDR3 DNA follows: TGTGCCAGCAGCTTAGCAGCGGGAGTTGGTACAGATACGCAGTATTTT. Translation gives CASSLAAGVGTDTQYF. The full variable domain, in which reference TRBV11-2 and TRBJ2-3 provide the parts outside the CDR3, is EAGVAQSPRYKIIEKRQSVAFWCNPISGHATLYWYQQILGQGPKLLIQFQNNGVVDDSQLPKDRFSAERLKGVDSTLKIQPAKLEDSAVYLCASSLAAGVGTDTQYFGPGTRLTVL.

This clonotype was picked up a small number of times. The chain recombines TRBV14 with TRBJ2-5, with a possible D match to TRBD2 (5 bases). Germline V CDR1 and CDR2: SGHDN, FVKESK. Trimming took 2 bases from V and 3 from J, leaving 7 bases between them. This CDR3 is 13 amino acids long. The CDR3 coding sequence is TGTGCCAGCAGCCAATTCGGGGAAGAGACCCAGTACTTC. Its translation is CASSQFGEETQYF.

This CDR3 reads CSVAGQGRGQDTQYF. The CDR3 bases are TGCAGCGTAGCCGGACAGGGAAGGGGGCAGGATACGCAGTATTTT. J is TRBJ2-3 and V is TRBV29-1; 8 bases agree with TRBD1. CDR1 is SQVTM and CDR2 is ANQGSEA in the germline V gene. This CDR3 is built from 15 residues. Trimming removed 6 bases from V and 6 bases from J; junction bases left unmatched: 14.

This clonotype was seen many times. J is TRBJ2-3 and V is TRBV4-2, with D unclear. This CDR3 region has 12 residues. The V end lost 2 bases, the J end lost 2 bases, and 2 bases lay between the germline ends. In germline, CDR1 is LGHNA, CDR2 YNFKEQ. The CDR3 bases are TGTGCCAGCAGCCAAAACACAGATACGCAGTATTTT. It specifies CASSQNTDTQYF.

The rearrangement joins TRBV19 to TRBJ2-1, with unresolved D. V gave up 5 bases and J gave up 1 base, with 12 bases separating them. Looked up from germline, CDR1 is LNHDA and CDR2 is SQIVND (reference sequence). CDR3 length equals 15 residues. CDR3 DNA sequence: TGTGCCAGTAGTGTAGGGCGTAATTCCTACAATGAGCAGTTCTTC. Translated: CASSVGRNSYNEQFF.

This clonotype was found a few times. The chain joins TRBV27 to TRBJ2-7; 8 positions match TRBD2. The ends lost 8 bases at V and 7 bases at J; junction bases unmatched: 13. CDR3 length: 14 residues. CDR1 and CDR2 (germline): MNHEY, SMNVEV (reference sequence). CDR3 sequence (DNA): TGTGCCAGCCAACTTAGCGGGACTGCGGGTGAGCAGTACTTC. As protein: CASQLSGTAGEQYF.

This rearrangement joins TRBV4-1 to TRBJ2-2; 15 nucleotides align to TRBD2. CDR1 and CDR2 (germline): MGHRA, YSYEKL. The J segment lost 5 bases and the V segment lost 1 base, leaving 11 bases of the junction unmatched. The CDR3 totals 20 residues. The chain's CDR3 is CASSQAGRTGLAGGTGELFF. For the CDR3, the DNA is TGCGCCAGCAGCCAAGCCGGCCGGACGGGACTAGCGGGGGGTACCGGGGAGCTGTTTTTT.

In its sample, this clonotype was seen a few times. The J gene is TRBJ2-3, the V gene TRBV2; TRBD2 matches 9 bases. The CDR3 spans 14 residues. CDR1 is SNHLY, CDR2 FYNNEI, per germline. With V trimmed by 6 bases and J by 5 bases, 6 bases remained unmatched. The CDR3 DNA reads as TGTGCCAGCAGGGCGCGGGAGGGCAAAGATACGCAGTATTTT. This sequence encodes CASRAREGKDTQYF. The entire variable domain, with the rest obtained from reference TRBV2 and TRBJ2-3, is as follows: EPEVTQTPSHQVTQMGQEVILRCVPISNHLYFYWYRQILGQKVEFLVSFYNNEISEKSEIFDDQFSVERPDGSNFTLKIRSTKLEDSAMYFCASRAREGKDTQYFGPGTRLTVL.